The entry below gives a single TCR beta chain sequence along with its context. What it binds is not known. This entry is derived from a study of cytomegalovirus exposure and HLA in healthy donors. Both 60 Vbeta primers and 13 Jbeta primers went into the PCR. The table came from immunoSEQ multiplex PCR; TCRdb's copy has only in-frame clones and leaves some out. The data hold roughly 200,000 clones, with over 60% observed a single time. Broader study findings: TCR beta V segments were, for the most part, productive about 87% or about 30% of the time in an earlier analysis.

The TCR was taken from a man aged 18 to 30 in good health and CMV-seronegative. Sequencing was done on a sample of PBMCs.

CDR3 in amino acids: CASSTRAGTGGFIYSQPQHF. Here the CDR3 DNA reads TGTGCCAGTAGTACCCGGGCCGGGACAGGGGGTTTTATTTACAGTCAGCCCCAGCATTTT. The rearrangement links TRBV19 to TRBJ1-5, with 11 bases matching TRBD1. V lost 4 bases, J lost 6 bases, and 20 bases stayed unmatched. CDR3 length: 20 residues. CDR1 and CDR2 (germline): LNHDA, SQIVND (reference sequence).